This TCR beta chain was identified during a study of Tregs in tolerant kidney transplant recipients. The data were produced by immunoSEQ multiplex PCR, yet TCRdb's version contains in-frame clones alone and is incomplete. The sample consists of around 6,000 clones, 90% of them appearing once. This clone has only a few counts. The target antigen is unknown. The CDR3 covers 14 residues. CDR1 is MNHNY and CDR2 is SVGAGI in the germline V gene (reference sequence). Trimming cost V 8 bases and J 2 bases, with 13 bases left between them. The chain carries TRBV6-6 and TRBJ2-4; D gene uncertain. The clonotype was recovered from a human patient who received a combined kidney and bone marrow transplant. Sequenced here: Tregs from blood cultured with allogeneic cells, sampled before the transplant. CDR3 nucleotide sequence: TGTGCCAGCCTCAGCCGGTTGTCCAAAAACATTCAGTACTTC. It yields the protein CASLSRLSKNIQYF.